The 11 T cell receptor beta chains below come from one sample, sequenced in a study of blood T cell repertoires in COVID-19. Assay: immunoSEQ multiplex PCR; the TCRdb copy retains only in-frame clones and omits some. The data show about 350,000 clones, around nine tenths seen once. Material for sequencing was PBMCs or T cells enriched from blood (not recorded which). The receptor set was obtained from a woman between 25 and 40 years old who had been exposed to COVID-19.

This clone was observed a single time. The chain joins TRBV5-1 to TRBJ2-5; 12 bases map to TRBD2. The CDR3 totals 14 residues. Germline CDR1 reads SGHRS; CDR2 reads YFSETQ. V trimming: 7 bases; J trimming: 4 bases; junction bases outside the gene matches: 5. The CDR3 is CASASGRAPETQYF. The CDR3 DNA reads as TGCGCCAGCGCTAGCGGGAGGGCCCCAGAGACCCAGTACTTC.

This chain joins TRBV18 and TRBJ2-7; perhaps TRBD1 as D (6 bases). Per the germline V gene, CDR1 is KGHSH and CDR2 is LQKENI. V lost 3 bases and J lost 3, with 12 bases in between. The length of the CDR3 is 14 residues. Written as DNA, the CDR3 is TGTGCCAGCTCACCCGGACAGTTGAACTACGAGCAGTACTTC. Its translation: CASSPGQLNYEQYF. Together with reference TRBV18 and TRBJ2-7, the CDR3 gives the full variable domain: NAGVMQNPRHLVRRRGQEARLRCSPMKGHSHVYWYRQLPEEGLKFMVYLQKENIIDESGMPKERFSAEFPKEGPSILRIQQVVRGDSAAYFCASSPGQLNYEQYFGPGTRLTVT.

The chain uses TRBV5-5 and TRBJ2-7; tentatively, D is TRBD2 (6 bases). Germline V lookup: CDR1 SGHKS, CDR2 YYEKEE (reference sequence). The CDR3 has 13 residues. V lost 0 bases and J 6 bases, leaving 10 bases between the germline ends. This CDR3 reads CASSLAVGGEQYF. CDR3 nucleotides: TGTGCCAGCAGCTTGGCCGTGGGAGGCGAGCAGTACTTC.

This clone was observed a handful of times. The genes are TRBV11-2 and TRBJ1-2, with TRBD1 matching 7 bases. Trimming took 6 bases from V and 3 from J; bases not matched to a gene: 10. This CDR3 region has 15 residues. The V gene's germline CDR1 is SGHAT and CDR2 FQNNGV. CDR3 sequence reads: CASRRGGTDHYGYTF. The CDR3, as DNA: TGTGCCAGCAGGAGAGGTGGGACAGACCACTATGGCTACACCTTC.

The genes are TRBV5-6 and TRBJ2-1; TRBD1 matches 9 bases. The germline V gene has CDR1 SGHDT and CDR2 YYEEEE. V was pared by 1 base and J by 15 bases, with 11 bases of the junction left unmatched. The CDR3 is 14 amino acids. This CDR3 is CASSLRASRQGGFF. The CDR3 nucleotides read TGTGCCAGCAGCTTGCGGGCCAGTCGACAGGGGGGGTTCTTC. Using reference TRBV5-6 and TRBJ2-1 for the parts outside the CDR3, the full variable domain is DAGVTQSPTHLIKTRGQQVTLRCSPKSGHDTVSWYQQALGQGPQFIFQYYEEEERQRGNFPDRFSGHQFPNYSSELNVNALLLGDSALYLCASSLRASRQGGFFGPGTRLTVL.

This clone has just one count. The chain uses TRBV28 and TRBJ2-5; 10 positions match TRBD1. Germline-derived CDR1 and CDR2 are MDHEN and SYDVKM. The V gene end was trimmed by 6 bases and the J gene end by 5 bases; junction bases not matched to a gene: 12. The CDR3 has 16 residues. The CDR3 sequence is CASRRSGQGVRETQYF. CDR3 nucleotides: TGTGCCAGCAGGAGATCTGGACAGGGGGTACGGGAGACCCAGTACTTC.

The rearrangement uses TRBV28 and TRBJ2-1, with 15 bases aligning to TRBD2. Trimming cost V 6 bases and J 3 bases; bases outside gene matches: 6. Germline loops: CDR1 MDHEN, CDR2 SYDVKM. The CDR3 is 17 amino acids. The CDR3 DNA is TGTGCCAGCAGCCCCGGACTAGCGGGAGGGAACTACAATGAGCAGTTCTTC. It encodes CASSPGLAGGNYNEQFF.

This chain uses TRBV13 with TRBJ2-2; D is possibly TRBD2 (5 bases). Germline V gene data show CDR1 as PRHDT and CDR2 as FYEKMQ (reference sequence). This CDR3 comprises 15 residues. Trimming shortened V by 7 bases and J by 3 bases, and 15 bases separated the two germline ends. The CDR3 is CASIGLGVHTGELFF. DNA of the CDR3: TGTGCCAGCATTGGACTCGGGGTGCACACCGGGGAGCTGTTTTTT.

The chain links TRBV5-1 to TRBJ2-5; D gene unclear. Germline V gives CDR1 SGHRS, CDR2 YFSETQ. V dropped 3 bases and J dropped 2 bases, with 17 bases sitting between them. The CDR3 is 16 amino acids. The CDR3 protein is CASSSFGTASQETQYF. CDR3 DNA sequence: TGCGCCAGCAGCTCCTTCGGTACAGCCAGTCAAGAGACCCAGTACTTC.

The chain combines TRBV24-1 with TRBJ2-1, with 12 bases that match TRBD1. Trimming at V came to 4 bases and at J to 7 bases, leaving 10 bases not matched to a gene. The CDR3 is 17 amino acids. Per the germline V gene, CDR1 is KGHDR and CDR2 is SFDVKD. The CDR3 DNA reads TGTGCCACCAGTGACCCGCCGGGACAGGGGGCCGAGAATGAGCAGTTCTTC. This gives the protein CATSDPPGQGAENEQFF.

The chain combines TRBV27 with TRBJ1-2, with D maybe TRBD1 (5 bases). Germline values: CDR1 MNHEY, CDR2 SMNVEV (reference sequence). V lost 4 bases and J lost 7, with 16 bases in between. CDR3 length: 14 amino acids. Here the CDR3 DNA reads TGTGCCAGCAGTTCCGGGGGACGGCTATCTGGCTACACCTTC. Amino acids: CASSSGGRLSGYTF.